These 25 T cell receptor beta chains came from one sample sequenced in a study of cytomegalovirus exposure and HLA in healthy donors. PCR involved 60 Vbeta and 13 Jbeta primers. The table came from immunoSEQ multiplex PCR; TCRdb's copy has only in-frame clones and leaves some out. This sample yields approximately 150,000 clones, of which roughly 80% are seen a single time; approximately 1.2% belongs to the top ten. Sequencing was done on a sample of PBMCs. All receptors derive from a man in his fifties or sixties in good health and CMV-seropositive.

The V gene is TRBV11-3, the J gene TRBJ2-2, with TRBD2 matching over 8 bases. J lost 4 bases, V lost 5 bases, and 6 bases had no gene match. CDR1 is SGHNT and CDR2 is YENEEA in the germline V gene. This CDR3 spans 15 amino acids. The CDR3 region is CASSPGTRGTGELFF. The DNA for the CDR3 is TGTGCCAGCAGCCCAGGGACTAGAGGCACCGGGGAGCTGTTTTTT.

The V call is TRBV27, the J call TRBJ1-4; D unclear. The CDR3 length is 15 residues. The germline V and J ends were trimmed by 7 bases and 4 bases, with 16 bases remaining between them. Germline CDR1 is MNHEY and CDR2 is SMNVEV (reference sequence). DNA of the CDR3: TGTGCCAGCACCCGGACTGGAGGGAATAATGAAAAACTGTTTTTT. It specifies CASTRTGGNNEKLFF. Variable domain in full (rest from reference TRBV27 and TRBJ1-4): EAQVTQNPRYLITVTGKKLTVTCSQNMNHEYMSWYRQDPGLGLRQIYYSMNVEVTDKGDVPEGYKVSRKEKRNFPLILESPSPNQTSLYFCASTRTGGNNEKLFFGSGTQLSVL.

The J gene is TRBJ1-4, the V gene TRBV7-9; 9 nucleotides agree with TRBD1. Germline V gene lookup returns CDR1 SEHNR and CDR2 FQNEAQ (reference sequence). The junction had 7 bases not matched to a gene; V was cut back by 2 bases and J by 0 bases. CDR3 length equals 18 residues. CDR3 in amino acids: CASSLKDRGQTTNEKLFF. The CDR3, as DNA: TGTGCCAGCAGCTTAAAGGACAGGGGACAAACAACTAATGAAAAACTGTTTTTT.

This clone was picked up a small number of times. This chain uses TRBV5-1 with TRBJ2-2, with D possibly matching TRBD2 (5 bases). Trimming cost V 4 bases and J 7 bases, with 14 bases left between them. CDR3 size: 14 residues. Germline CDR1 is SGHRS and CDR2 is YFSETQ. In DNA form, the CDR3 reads TGCGCCAGCAGCCGCGGCCACGAGGGCGGGGAGCTGTTTTTT. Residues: CASSRGHEGGELFF. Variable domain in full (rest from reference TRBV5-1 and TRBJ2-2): KAGVTQTPRYLIKTRGQQVTLSCSPISGHRSVSWYQQTPGQGLQFLFEYFSETQRNKGNFPGRFSGRQFSNSRSEMNVSTLELGDSALYLCASSRGHEGGELFFGEGSRLTVL.

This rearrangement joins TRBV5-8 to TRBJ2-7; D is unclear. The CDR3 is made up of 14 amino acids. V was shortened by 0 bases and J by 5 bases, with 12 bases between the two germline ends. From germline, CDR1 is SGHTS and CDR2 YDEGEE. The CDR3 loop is CASSLAHRVHEQYF. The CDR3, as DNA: TGTGCCAGCAGCTTGGCTCACCGGGTCCACGAGCAGTACTTC. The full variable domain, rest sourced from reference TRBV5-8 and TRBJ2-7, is EAGVTQSPTHLIKTRGQQATLRCSPISGHTSVYWYQQALGLGLQFLLWYDEGEERNRGNFPPRFSGRQFPNYSSELNVNALELEDSALYLCASSLAHRVHEQYFGPGTRLTVT.

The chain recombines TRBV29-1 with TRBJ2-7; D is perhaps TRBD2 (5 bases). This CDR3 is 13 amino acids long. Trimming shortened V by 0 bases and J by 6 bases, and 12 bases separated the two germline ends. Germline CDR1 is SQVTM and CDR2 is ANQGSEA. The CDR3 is CSVEEPRDSEQYF. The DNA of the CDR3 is TGCAGCGTTGAAGAGCCACGGGATTCCGAGCAGTACTTC.

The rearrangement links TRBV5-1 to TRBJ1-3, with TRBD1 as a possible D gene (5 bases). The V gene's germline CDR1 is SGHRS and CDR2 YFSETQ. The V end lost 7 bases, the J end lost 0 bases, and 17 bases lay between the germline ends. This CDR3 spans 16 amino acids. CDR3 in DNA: TGCGCCAGCTCCGGGGGAACACAAGCCTCTGGAAACACCATATATTTT. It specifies CASSGGTQASGNTIYF. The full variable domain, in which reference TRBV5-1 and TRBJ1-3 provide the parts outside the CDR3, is KAGVTQTPRYLIKTRGQQVTLSCSPISGHRSVSWYQQTPGQGLQFLFEYFSETQRNKGNFPGRFSGRQFSNSRSEMNVSTLELGDSALYLCASSGGTQASGNTIYFGEGSWLTVV.

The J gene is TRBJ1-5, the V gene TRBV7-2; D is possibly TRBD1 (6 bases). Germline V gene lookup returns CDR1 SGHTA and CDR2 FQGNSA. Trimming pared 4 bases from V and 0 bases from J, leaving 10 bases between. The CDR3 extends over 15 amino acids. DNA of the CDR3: TGTGCCAGCAGCTCGACAGGCTATAGCAATCAGCCCCAGCATTTT. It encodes CASSSTGYSNQPQHF.

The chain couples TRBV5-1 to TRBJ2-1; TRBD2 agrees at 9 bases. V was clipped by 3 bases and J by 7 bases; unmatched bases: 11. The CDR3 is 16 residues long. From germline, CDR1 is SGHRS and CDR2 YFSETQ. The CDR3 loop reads CASSSLGAGGPNEQFF. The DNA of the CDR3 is TGCGCCAGCAGCTCGCTTGGGGCGGGAGGGCCTAATGAGCAGTTCTTC.

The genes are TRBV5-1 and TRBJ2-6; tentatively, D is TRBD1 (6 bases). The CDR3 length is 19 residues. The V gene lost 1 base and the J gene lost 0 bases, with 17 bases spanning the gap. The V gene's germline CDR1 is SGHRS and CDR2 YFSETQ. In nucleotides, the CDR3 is TGCGCCAGCAGCTTGAAGCTCCGGGACACCGTCTCTGGGGCCAACGTCCTGACTTTC. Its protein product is CASSLKLRDTVSGANVLTF.

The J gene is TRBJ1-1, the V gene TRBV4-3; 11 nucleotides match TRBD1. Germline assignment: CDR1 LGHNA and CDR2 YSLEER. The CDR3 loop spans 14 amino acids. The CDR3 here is CDYGQGAWDTEAFF. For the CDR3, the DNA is TGCGACTACGGACAGGGGGCGTGGGACACTGAAGCTTTCTTT.

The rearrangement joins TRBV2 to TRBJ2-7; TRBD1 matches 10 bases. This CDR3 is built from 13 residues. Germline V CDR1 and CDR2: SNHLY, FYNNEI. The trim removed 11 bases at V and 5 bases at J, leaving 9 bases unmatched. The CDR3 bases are TGTGCCTCGTCCGGGACAGGGGCACACGAGCAGTACTTC. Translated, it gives CASSGTGAHEQYF.

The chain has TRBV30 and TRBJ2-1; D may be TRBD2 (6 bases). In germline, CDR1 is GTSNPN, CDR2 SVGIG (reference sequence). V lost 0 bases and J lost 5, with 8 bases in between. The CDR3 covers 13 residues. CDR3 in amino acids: CAWSVAGHNEQFF. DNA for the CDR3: TGTGCCTGGAGTGTCGCGGGACACAATGAGCAGTTCTTC.

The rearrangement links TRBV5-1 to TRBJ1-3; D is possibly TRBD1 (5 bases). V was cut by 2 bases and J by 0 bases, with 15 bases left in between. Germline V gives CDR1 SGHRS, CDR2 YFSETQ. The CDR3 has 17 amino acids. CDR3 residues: CASSFNGDLSSGNTIYF. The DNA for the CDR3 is TGCGCCAGCAGCTTTAACGGGGACTTAAGCTCTGGAAACACCATATATTTT.

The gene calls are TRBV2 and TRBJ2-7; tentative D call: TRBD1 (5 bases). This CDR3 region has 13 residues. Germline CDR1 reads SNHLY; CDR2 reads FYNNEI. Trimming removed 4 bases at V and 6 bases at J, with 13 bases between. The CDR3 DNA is TGTGCCAGCAGTGCGGACATTTCGGGCGAGCAGTACTTC. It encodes CASSADISGEQYF.

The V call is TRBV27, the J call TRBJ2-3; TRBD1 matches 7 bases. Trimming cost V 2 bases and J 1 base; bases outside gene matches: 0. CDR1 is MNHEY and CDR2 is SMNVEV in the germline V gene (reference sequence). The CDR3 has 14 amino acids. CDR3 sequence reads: CASSLGTGTDTQYF. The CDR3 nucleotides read TGTGCCAGCAGTTTAGGGACAGGCACAGATACGCAGTATTTT.

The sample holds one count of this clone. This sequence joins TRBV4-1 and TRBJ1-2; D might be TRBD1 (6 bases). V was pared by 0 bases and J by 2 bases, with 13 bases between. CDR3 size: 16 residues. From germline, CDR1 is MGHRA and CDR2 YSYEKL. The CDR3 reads CASSQERPGGNYGYTF. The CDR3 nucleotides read TGCGCCAGCAGCCAAGAACGTCCTGGGGGCAACTATGGCTACACCTTC.

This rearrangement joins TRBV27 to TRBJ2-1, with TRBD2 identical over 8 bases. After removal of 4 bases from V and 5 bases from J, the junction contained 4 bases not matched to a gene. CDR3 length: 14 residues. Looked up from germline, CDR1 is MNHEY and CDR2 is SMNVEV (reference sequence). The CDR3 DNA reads TGTGCCAGCAGTTCCTCGGGAGGGGACAATGAGCAGTTCTTC. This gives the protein CASSSSGGDNEQFF.

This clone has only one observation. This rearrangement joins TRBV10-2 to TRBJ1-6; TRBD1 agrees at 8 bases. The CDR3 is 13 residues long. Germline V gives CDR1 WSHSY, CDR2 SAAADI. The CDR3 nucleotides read TGCGCGAGTTGGACAGGGAGGGATTCACCCCTCCACTTT. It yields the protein CASWTGRDSPLHF.

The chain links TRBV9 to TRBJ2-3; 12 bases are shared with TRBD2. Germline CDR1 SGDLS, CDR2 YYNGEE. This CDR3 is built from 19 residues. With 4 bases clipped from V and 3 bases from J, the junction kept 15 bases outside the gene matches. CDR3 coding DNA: TGTGCCAGCAGCCTCGGGACTAGCGGGTATCTGGGGTGGACAGATACGCAGTATTTT. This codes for CASSLGTSGYLGWTDTQYF.

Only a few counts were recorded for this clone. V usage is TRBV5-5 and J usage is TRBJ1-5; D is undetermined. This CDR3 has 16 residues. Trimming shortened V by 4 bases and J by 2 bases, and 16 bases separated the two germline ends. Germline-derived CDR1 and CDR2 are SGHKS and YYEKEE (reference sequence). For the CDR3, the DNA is TGTGCCAGCAGCACCCGTTTAACGTCGGGCAATCAGCCCCAGCATTTT. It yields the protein CASSTRLTSGNQPQHF.

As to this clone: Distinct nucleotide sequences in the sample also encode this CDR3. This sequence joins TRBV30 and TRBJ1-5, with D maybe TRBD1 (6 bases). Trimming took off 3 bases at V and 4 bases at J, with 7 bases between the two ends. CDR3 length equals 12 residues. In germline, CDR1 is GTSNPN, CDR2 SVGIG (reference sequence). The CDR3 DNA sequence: TGTGCCTGGAGACAGGGAAATCAGCCCCAGCATTTT. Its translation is CAWRQGNQPQHF.

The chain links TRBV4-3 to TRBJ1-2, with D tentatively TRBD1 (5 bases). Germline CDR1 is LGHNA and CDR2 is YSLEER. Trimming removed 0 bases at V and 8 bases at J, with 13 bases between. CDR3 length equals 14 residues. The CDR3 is CASSQDLEGRGYTF. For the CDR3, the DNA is TGCGCCAGCAGCCAAGATTTGGAGGGACGCGGCTACACCTTC.

The CDR3 loop is CASSTRTGRRGNTIYF. CDR3 coding DNA: TGTGCCAGCAGCACCCGGACAGGGCGTCGCGGAAACACCATATATTTT. The V gene is TRBV7-9, the J gene TRBJ1-3, with 8 bases fitting TRBD1. The germline V gene encodes CDR1 SEHNR and CDR2 FQNEAQ (reference sequence). V was pared by 5 bases and J by 4 bases, with 10 bases of the junction left unmatched. This CDR3 comprises 16 residues.

The DNA of the CDR3 is TGTGCCAGCAGCGCCTATACAGGGGTTGGCTACACCTTC. The encoded protein is CASSAYTGVGYTF. This chain connects TRBV7-2 to TRBJ1-2; 7 positions agree with TRBD1. From germline, CDR1 is SGHTA and CDR2 FQGNSA. The CDR3 contains 13 residues. V lost 5 bases, J lost 7 bases, and 7 bases stayed unmatched.